Below, 28 T cell receptor beta chains from the same sample are listed, as sequenced in a study of OX40 agonist ivuxolimab in advanced cancers. Clones were sequenced by immunoSEQ multiplex PCR, and TCRdb holds only the in-frame ones, with some missing. The sample holds more than 75,000 clones; around 80% are singletons and the top ten take 5.8%. Sample: CD4+ or CD8+ T cells sorted from blood, taken in a trial of the OX40 agonist ivuxolimab. All receptors derive from an adult with an advanced solid tumor such as melanoma, head and neck, liver or kidney cancer.

V gene TRBV10-3 combines with J gene TRBJ1-3; D ambiguous. The CDR3 contains 13 residues. Trimming took off 3 bases at V and 0 bases at J, with 3 bases between the two ends. CDR1 ENHRY and CDR2 SYGVKD come from the germline V gene. In DNA form, the CDR3 reads TGTGCCATCAGTGACAACTCTGGAAACACCATATATTTT. Residues: CAISDNSGNTIYF.

CDR3 sequence: CASSLGQDLSTDTQYF. The CDR3, as DNA: TGTGCCAGCAGCTTAGGACAGGACCTTAGCACAGATACGCAGTATTTT. The chain carries TRBV11-2 and TRBJ2-3; possibly TRBD1 for D (6 bases). Germline V gives CDR1 SGHAT, CDR2 FQNNGV. CDR3 size: 16 residues. The ends were cut back, 1 base at V and 0 bases at J, with 11 bases in the middle.

This rearrangement joins TRBV11-2 to TRBJ2-1; TRBD1 is a possible D gene (5 bases). V was shortened by 5 bases and J by 5 bases, with 16 bases between the two germline ends. This CDR3 spans 15 amino acids. Per germline, CDR1 SGHAT and CDR2 FQNNGV. Here the CDR3 reads CASSPGPPPNNEQFF. CDR3 bases: TGTGCCAGCAGCCCAGGGCCCCCCCCAAACAATGAGCAGTTCTTC.

The chain links TRBV9 to TRBJ1-1, with a weak D call TRBD1 (5 bases). The CDR3 has 14 amino acids. CDR1 is SGDLS, CDR2 YYNGEE, per germline. V lost 4 bases, J lost 5 bases, and 15 bases lay in between. CDR3 loop: CASSLLRGETEAFF. DNA of the CDR3: TGTGCCAGCAGCCTATTGAGGGGAGAAACTGAAGCTTTCTTT.

The chain employs TRBV9 and TRBJ2-6; possibly TRBD1 for D (6 bases). V lost 4 bases and J 0 bases, leaving 14 bases between the germline ends. In germline, CDR1 is SGDLS, CDR2 YYNGEE. This CDR3 is 17 amino acids long. CDR3 residues: CASSPTGLSSGANVLTF. The CDR3 coding sequence is TGTGCCAGCAGCCCCACAGGGCTGAGCTCTGGGGCCAACGTCCTGACTTTC.

The rearrangement uses TRBV19 and TRBJ1-1; D is undetermined. This CDR3 is 12 amino acids long. Deletions cut 5 bases from V and 4 bases from J, with 8 bases between. The germline V gene encodes CDR1 LNHDA and CDR2 SQIVND (reference sequence). CDR3 in DNA: TGTGCCAGTAGTTGGGGAAGCACTGAAGCTTTCTTT. Amino acids: CASSWGSTEAFF.

The genes are TRBV4-3 and TRBJ2-7; 8 positions match TRBD2. There are 16 residues in the CDR3. V was pared by 0 bases and J by 4 bases, with 8 bases of the junction left unmatched. Germline CDR1 and CDR2: LGHNA and YSLEER. The CDR3 reads CASSQDGGLALYEQYF. Here the CDR3 DNA reads TGCGCCAGCAGCCAAGATGGAGGACTAGCCCTTTACGAGCAGTACTTC.

This clone was seen a few times. Other DNA sequences within the sample encode an identical CDR3. The rearrangement uses TRBV6-6 and TRBJ1-2; D uncertain. Germline CDR1 reads MNHNY; CDR2 reads SVGAGI (reference sequence). The CDR3 runs 13 residues. Trimming pared 4 bases from V and 5 bases from J, leaving 11 bases between. The CDR3 region is CASSSPGVYGYTF. Written as DNA, the CDR3 is TGTGCCAGCAGTTCCCCCGGGGTGTATGGCTACACCTTC.

This chain joins TRBV5-6 and TRBJ2-5; a weak D match, TRBD2 (6 bases). The germline V gene encodes CDR1 SGHDT and CDR2 YYEEEE. V was shortened by 4 bases and J by 9 bases, with 13 bases between the two germline ends. This CDR3 region has 12 residues. The CDR3: CASSPGDKAQYF. In DNA, the CDR3 is TGTGCCAGCAGCCCGGGGGATAAGGCCCAGTACTTC.

The chain employs TRBV4-3 and TRBJ1-4, with D perhaps TRBD1 (6 bases). The V end lost 1 base, the J end lost 4 bases, and 10 bases lay between the germline ends. The CDR3 extends over 15 amino acids. The germline V gene has CDR1 LGHNA and CDR2 YSLEER. As DNA, the CDR3 is TGCGCCAGCAGCCAAGGGGGACACGTTAATGAAAAACTGTTTTTT. It encodes CASSQGGHVNEKLFF.

The rearrangement links TRBV6-5 to TRBJ1-2, with D perhaps matching TRBD1 (5 bases). This CDR3 region has 14 residues. The V gene's germline CDR1 is MNHEY and CDR2 SVGAGI. V lost 0 bases, J lost 7 bases, and 12 bases lay in between. The CDR3: CASSYSSRAGGYTF. CDR3 coding DNA: TGTGCCAGCAGTTACTCGAGCAGGGCGGGTGGCTACACCTTC.

The DNA of the CDR3 is TGTGCCAGTAGTATTGGCCGGGGACCAAGCTCCTACAATGAGCAGTTCTTC. Translated: CASSIGRGPSSYNEQFF. The rearrangement links TRBV19 to TRBJ2-1; D is tentatively TRBD1 or TRBD2 (5 bases each). The ends were cut back, 3 bases at V and 0 bases at J, with 15 bases in the middle. Germline CDR1 LNHDA, CDR2 SQIVND (reference sequence). This CDR3 region has 17 residues.

J is TRBJ1-1 and V is TRBV6-1; D uncertain. The CDR3 is made up of 14 amino acids. The V gene lost 4 bases and the J gene lost 0 bases, with 9 bases spanning the gap. CDR1 is MNHNS and CDR2 is SASEGT in the germline V gene. The CDR3 DNA follows: TGTGCCAGCAGTGGTCAGACAATGAACACTGAAGCTTTCTTT. Protein: CASSGQTMNTEAFF.

The rearrangement uses TRBV9 and TRBJ2-3; D remains ambiguous. Trimming left V 3 bases short and J 0 bases short, with 11 bases between. Germline V lookup: CDR1 SGDLS, CDR2 YYNGEE. The CDR3 totals 15 residues. CDR3 region: CASSDQRVSTDTQYF. CDR3 nucleotide sequence: TGTGCCAGCAGCGATCAGAGAGTAAGCACAGATACGCAGTATTTT.

This chain joins TRBV6-1 and TRBJ1-2, with a tentative D call TRBD1 (5 bases). The V end lost 6 bases, the J end lost 13 bases, and 12 bases lay between the germline ends. Germline V gives CDR1 MNHNS, CDR2 SASEGT. This CDR3 has 10 residues. The DNA of the CDR3 is TGTGCCAGCAGGGACGGGGGATGCACCTTC. Its translation: CASRDGGCTF.

For this clone: The sample holds other DNA sequences that translate to the same CDR3. V gene TRBV6-4 combines with J gene TRBJ2-1; TRBD2 is a possible D gene (7 bases). V was shortened by 5 bases and J by 4 bases, with 12 bases between the two germline ends. This CDR3 comprises 14 residues. The germline V gene encodes CDR1 MRHNA and CDR2 SNTAGT. The CDR3 protein is CASSLGGLYNEQFF. CDR3 sequence (DNA): TGTGCCAGCAGTCTGGGGGGGCTTTACAATGAGCAGTTCTTC.

This clone has only a few counts. The V gene is TRBV15, the J gene TRBJ1-2, with a possible D match to TRBD1 (5 bases). Germline V lookup: CDR1 LNHNV, CDR2 YYDKDF (reference sequence). CDR3 length: 15 amino acids. The V gene lost 0 bases and the J gene lost 3 bases, with 11 bases spanning the gap. CDR3 in DNA: TGTGCCACCAGCAGAGATCGGGGCTGGGACTATGGCTACACCTTC. It codes for CATSRDRGWDYGYTF. Combining the CDR3 with reference TRBV15 and TRBJ1-2 gives the whole variable domain DAMVIQNPRYQVTQFGKPVTLSCSQTLNHNVMYWYQQKSSQAPKLLFHYYDKDFNNEADTPDNFQSRRPNTSFCFLDIRSPGLGDTAMYLCATSRDRGWDYGYTFGSGTRLTVV.

The chain uses TRBV18 and TRBJ1-5; D gene ambiguous. CDR3 length: 18 amino acids. Trimming shortened V by 3 bases and J by 0 bases, and 18 bases separated the two germline ends. CDR1 and CDR2 from the germline V gene are KGHSH and LQKENI. CDR3 sequence reads: CASSPNLADYYSNQPQHF. In DNA form, the CDR3 reads TGTGCCAGCTCACCGAACCTGGCAGATTATTATAGCAATCAGCCCCAGCATTTT.

The V call is TRBV7-2, the J call TRBJ2-3; 8 positions match TRBD2. CDR1 and CDR2 (germline): SGHTA, FQGNSA. J lost 1 base, V lost 5 bases, and 8 bases had no gene match. The CDR3 sequence is 16 residues long. CDR3 sequence: CASSPGGRGGTDTQYF. The CDR3 DNA reads TGTGCCAGCAGCCCCGGGGGGCGGGGGGGCACAGATACGCAGTATTTT.

The table lists this clone with a count of one. V is TRBV12-5 and J is TRBJ2-4; D is possibly TRBD2 (5 bases). The CDR3 contains 12 residues. Germline V CDR1 and CDR2: LGHNT, FRNRAP. V was clipped by 8 bases and J by 7 bases, with 12 bases between them. The CDR3 region has the DNA TGTGCTAGTCGGGATGGGCGGAACATTCAGTACTTC. This encodes CASRDGRNIQYF.

The chain joins TRBV19 to TRBJ2-7; TRBD2 matches at 9 bases. Germline CDR1 reads LNHDA; CDR2 reads SQIVND (reference sequence). Trimming removed 3 bases from V and 0 bases from J; junction bases left unmatched: 9. This CDR3 is built from 17 residues. The CDR3 region is CASSIRLAGTSSYEQYF. CDR3 coding DNA: TGTGCCAGTAGTATCCGGCTAGCGGGGACCAGCTCCTACGAGCAGTACTTC.

The genes are TRBV7-6 and TRBJ2-2, with 9 bases aligning to TRBD2. The V gene end was trimmed by 6 bases and the J gene end by 4 bases; junction bases not matched to a gene: 15. The CDR3 runs 18 residues. Germline V lookup: CDR1 SGHVS, CDR2 FNYEAQ. CDR3 region: CASSRLAGIPRGTGELFF. The CDR3 DNA is TGTGCCAGCAGTCGTCTAGCGGGAATCCCCCGGGGCACCGGGGAGCTGTTTTTT.

Turning to this clone: This same CDR3 is encoded by further DNA sequences in the sample. The chain couples TRBV14 to TRBJ2-1, with no clear D. Germline V gene sequence: CDR1 SGHDN, CDR2 FVKESK. V was cut by 1 base and J by 7 bases, with 2 bases left in between. The CDR3 is 11 residues long. The CDR3 protein is CASSQVNEQFF. CDR3 coding DNA: TGTGCCAGCAGCCAAGTAAATGAGCAGTTCTTC.

The count of this clone is one. The V gene is TRBV4-2, the J gene TRBJ2-2, with D possibly being TRBD2 (6 bases). Germline V CDR1 and CDR2: LGHNA, YNFKEQ. The CDR3 loop spans 17 amino acids. Trimming stripped 4 bases from V and 1 base from J, with 16 bases between. The DNA for the CDR3 is TGTGCCAGCAGCCGACTCTTGGCTAGCGAGAACACCGGGGAGCTGTTTTTT. The encoded protein is CASSRLLASENTGELFF.

The rearrangement links TRBV6-1 to TRBJ1-1; TRBD1 matches 9 bases. This CDR3 has 14 residues. After removal of 8 bases from V and 5 bases from J, the junction contained 9 bases not matched to a gene. The germline V gene encodes CDR1 MNHNS and CDR2 SASEGT. As DNA, the CDR3 is TGTGCCAGCCTTTGGGACAGGGTATCGACTGAAGCTTTCTTT. It encodes CASLWDRVSTEAFF.

This clone showed up just once. The chain links TRBV21-1 to TRBJ1-1; the table calls TRBD1, which could not be checked here. TRBV21-1 constitutes a pseudogene. The CDR3 length is 13 residues. CDR3 protein: CASRRQQNTEAFF. CDR3 DNA: TGTGCCAGCAGGAGACAGCAGAACACTGAAGCTTTCTTT.

The chain links TRBV7-2 to TRBJ2-3, with 11 bases identical to TRBD2. CDR1 and CDR2 (germline): SGHTA, FQGNSA. The CDR3 runs 15 residues. V lost 6 bases, J lost 2 bases, and 4 bases stayed unmatched. The CDR3 here is CASREGLAVTDTQYF. DNA of the CDR3: TGTGCCAGCAGGGAGGGACTAGCGGTCACAGATACGCAGTATTTT.

The V and J genes are TRBV10-3 and TRBJ2-3, with 7 bases aligning to TRBD2. Germline V lookup: CDR1 ENHRY, CDR2 SYGVKD. This CDR3 spans 15 amino acids. Trimming removed 6 bases from V and 2 bases from J; junction bases left unmatched: 8. CDR3 loop: CAIRPSTSNTDTQYF. In nucleotides, the CDR3 is TGTGCCATCAGGCCCTCGACTAGCAACACAGATACGCAGTATTTT.